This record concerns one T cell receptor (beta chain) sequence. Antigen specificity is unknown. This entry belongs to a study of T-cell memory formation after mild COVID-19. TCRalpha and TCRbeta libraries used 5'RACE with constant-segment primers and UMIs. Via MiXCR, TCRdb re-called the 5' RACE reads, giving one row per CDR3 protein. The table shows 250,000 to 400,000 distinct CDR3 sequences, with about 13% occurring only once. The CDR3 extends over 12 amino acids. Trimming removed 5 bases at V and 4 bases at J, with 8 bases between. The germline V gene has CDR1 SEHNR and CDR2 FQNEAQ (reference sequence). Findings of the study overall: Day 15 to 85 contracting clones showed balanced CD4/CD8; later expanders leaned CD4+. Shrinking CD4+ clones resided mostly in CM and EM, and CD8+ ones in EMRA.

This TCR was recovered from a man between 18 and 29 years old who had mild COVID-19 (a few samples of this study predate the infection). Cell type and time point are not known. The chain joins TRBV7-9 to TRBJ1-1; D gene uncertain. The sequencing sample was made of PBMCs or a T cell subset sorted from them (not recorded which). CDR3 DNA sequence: TGTGCCAGCAGCACCTCTAGCACTGAAGCTTTCTTT. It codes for CASSTSSTEAFF.